Below, 22 T cell receptor beta chains from the same sample are listed, as sequenced in a study of human T cells and chemical hapten exposure (dated by TCRdb to the early 2020s). Library prep was done by RACE. TCRdb shows the sequencer as NextSeq 500. Through fastp at Q25 and MiXCR, TCRdb rebuilt clones from the public reads, retaining in-frame beta chains. CDR3 protein sequences are deduplicated, and each keeps its most common genes and DNA. Counted in this sample were some 120,000 distinct CDR3 sequences; around 8.2% of them appeared once. 1.5% to 2% of the sample is taken by the ten largest. The time point label here, explained by the study, means: healthy volunteer bleed at 2 weeks. Total RNA was extracted from unfractionated whole blood collected in Tempus Blood RNA tubes. Sequenced: whole blood. The origin of the receptors is a male donor in good health. Some clones in this sample may be carry-over from other donors' samples.

This clonotype was recorded at least ten times. J is TRBJ1-1 and V is TRBV27; D ambiguous. Trimming cost V 5 bases and J 12 bases, with 19 bases left between them. The CDR3 loop spans 13 amino acids. Germline V gene data show CDR1 as MNHEY and CDR2 as SMNVEV (reference sequence). The CDR3 protein is CASSTPQRGRTFF. The DNA for the CDR3 is TGTGCCAGCAGTACCCCGCAGAGAGGAAGAACTTTCTTT.

This clonotype was observed a handful of times. In DNA form, the CDR3 reads TGTGCCAGCAGCTTATCTGCTGGCGGGAACATTCAGTACTTC. Protein sequence: CASSLSAGGNIQYF. The genes are TRBV7-9 and TRBJ2-4; the D gene is possibly TRBD2 (5 bases). Germline CDR1 is SEHNR and CDR2 is FQNEAQ (reference sequence). CDR3 length: 14 residues. The ends were cut back, 2 bases at V and 7 bases at J, with 12 bases in the middle.

This clonotype appeared many times. The chain uses TRBV27 and TRBJ2-7, with 9 nucleotides matching TRBD1. J gave up 2 bases and V 4 bases, and 6 bases lay outside the gene matches. CDR1 and CDR2 from the germline V gene are MNHEY and SMNVEV (reference sequence). This CDR3 comprises 15 residues. DNA for the CDR3: TGTGCCAGCAGTTATAATGGACAGGGGACCTACGAGCAGTACTTC. It translates to CASSYNGQGTYEQYF.

This chain links TRBV27 with TRBJ1-6; D is unclear. The CDR3 is 17 amino acids. V lost 2 bases to trimming and J lost 4 bases, with 15 bases between them. CDR1 is MNHEY, CDR2 SMNVEV, per germline (reference sequence). The DNA of the CDR3 is TGTGCCAGCAGTTTAAGGATTGGAGGCGTATATAATTCACCCCTCCACTTT. Translation: CASSLRIGGVYNSPLHF.

This clonotype was recorded a few times. This chain links TRBV27 with TRBJ1-6, with D hard to call. CDR3 length: 14 residues. V was cut by 2 bases and J by 5 bases, with 7 bases left in between. Germline V gene data show CDR1 as MNHEY and CDR2 as SMNVEV (reference sequence). CDR3: CASSLVGDNSPLHF. The CDR3 nucleotides read TGTGCCAGCAGTTTAGTCGGAGATAATTCACCCCTCCACTTT.

A few counts support this clonotype. The chain has TRBV3-1 and TRBJ2-1; 9 nucleotides agree with TRBD2. Germline V gives CDR1 LGHDT, CDR2 YNNKEL (reference sequence). The CDR3 spans 20 residues. J was trimmed by 4 bases and V by 0 bases; bases with no gene match: 16. The CDR3 here is CASSQDRRGESGRNYNEQFF. The CDR3 region has the DNA TGTGCCAGCAGCCAAGATAGGCGGGGGGAAAGCGGGAGGAATTACAATGAGCAGTTCTTC.

The V call is TRBV29-1, the J call TRBJ1-5; no clear D. Germline values: CDR1 SQVTM, CDR2 ANQGSEA. V dropped 4 bases and J dropped 9 bases, with 13 bases sitting between them. The CDR3 consists of 12 residues. CDR3 in DNA: TGCAGCGTTGGCGACCCCAGTCGGCCCCAGCATTTT. Protein: CSVGDPSRPQHF.

The chain uses TRBV7-9 and TRBJ2-3; the D is unclear. Looked up from germline, CDR1 is SEHNR and CDR2 is FQNEAQ (reference sequence). Trimming pared 5 bases from V and 0 bases from J, leaving 15 bases between. CDR3 length: 16 amino acids. The CDR3 coding sequence is TGTGCCAGCAGCCAGCTCAGAACAGCTAGCACAGATACGCAGTATTTT. Protein: CASSQLRTASTDTQYF. Looking up the rest from reference TRBV7-9 and TRBJ2-3 gives the full variable domain: DTGVSQNPRHKITKRGQNVTFRCDPISEHNRLYWYRQTLGQGPEFLTYFQNEAQLEKSRLLSDRFSAERPKGSFSTLEIQRTEQGDSAMYLCASSQLRTASTDTQYFGPGTRLTVL.

This clonotype was seen more than once but under ten times. The rearrangement links TRBV7-2 to TRBJ2-6; possibly TRBD1 for D (6 bases). The CDR3 is 15 residues long. V shed 5 bases and J shed 4 bases, with 12 bases lying between them. CDR1 SGHTA and CDR2 FQGNSA come from the germline V gene. In nucleotides, the CDR3 is TGTGCCAGCAGCGGCAGGGGTTCGGGGGCCAACGTCCTGACTTTC. Translated: CASSGRGSGANVLTF.

This clonotype was picked up a small number of times. The DNA for the CDR3 is TGTGCCAGCAGCTTAGATCCTAGGGGTAATTCACCCCTCCACTTT. This sequence encodes CASSLDPRGNSPLHF. The V gene is TRBV7-9, the J gene TRBJ1-6; TRBD1 might be the D (5 bases). The V end was cut by 1 base, the J end by 6 bases, with 10 bases between. The CDR3 totals 15 residues. Per germline, CDR1 SEHNR and CDR2 FQNEAQ (reference sequence). Variable domain in full (rest from reference TRBV7-9 and TRBJ1-6): DTGVSQNPRHKITKRGQNVTFRCDPISEHNRLYWYRQTLGQGPEFLTYFQNEAQLEKSRLLSDRFSAERPKGSFSTLEIQRTEQGDSAMYLCASSLDPRGNSPLHFGNGTRLTVT.

This chain connects TRBV10-3 to TRBJ2-1, with D perhaps matching TRBD2 (5 bases). Trimming took off 6 bases at V and 2 bases at J, with 11 bases between the two ends. CDR3 length: 14 residues. Germline V lookup: CDR1 ENHRY, CDR2 SYGVKD. The CDR3 protein is CAISVAPAYNEQFF. CDR3 DNA: TGTGCCATCAGCGTAGCGCCAGCCTACAATGAGCAGTTCTTC.

This clonotype showed up many times. V is TRBV29-1 and J is TRBJ2-1, with D tentatively TRBD1 (6 bases). This CDR3 is 14 amino acids long. Trimming pared 7 bases from V and 0 bases from J, leaving 13 bases between. From germline, CDR1 is SQVTM and CDR2 ANQGSEA. Here the CDR3 DNA reads TGCAGCGGCCGGGACACCGGCTCCTACAATGAGCAGTTCTTC. It translates to CSGRDTGSYNEQFF.

This clonotype occurred a few times. The CDR3 reads CASSPDRAAGELFF. The CDR3 DNA reads as TGTGCCAGCTCGCCTGACAGGGCGGCCGGGGAGCTGTTTTTT. J is TRBJ2-2 and V is TRBV18, with TRBD1 identical over 7 bases. The CDR3 extends over 14 amino acids. Germline CDR1 and CDR2: KGHSH and LQKENI. The ends lost 6 bases at V and 6 bases at J; junction bases unmatched: 7.

In this sample, this clonotype turned up a few times. V and J are TRBV29-1 and TRBJ2-2; 8 nucleotides match TRBD2. The germline V gene has CDR1 SQVTM and CDR2 ANQGSEA. Trimming cost V 0 bases and J 7 bases; bases outside gene matches: 4. CDR3 length: 14 amino acids. CDR3 protein: CSVEDRGGNGELFF. The CDR3 DNA reads TGCAGCGTTGAAGATCGGGGGGGAAACGGGGAGCTGTTTTTT.

The chain recombines TRBV6-2 or TRBV6-3 with TRBJ2-7, with 8 bases that match TRBD2. The CDR3 length is 15 residues. Germline V gene data show CDR1 as MNHEY and CDR2 as SVGEGT. J was trimmed by 5 bases and V by 0 bases; bases with no gene match: 6. The CDR3 region has the DNA TGTGCCAGCAGTTACTCTCGCGGGGGGCGCGACGAGCAGTACTTC. This encodes CASSYSRGGRDEQYF.

This clonotype was counted only a few times. The V call is TRBV6-5, the J call TRBJ2-2; 9 bases line up with TRBD2. The CDR3 consists of 16 residues. CDR1 is MNHEY and CDR2 is SVGAGI in the germline V gene. Trimming took 5 bases from V and 0 from J; bases not matched to a gene: 4. CDR3 sequence reads: CASSHPSGANTGELFF. CDR3 DNA sequence: TGTGCCAGCAGTCACCCTAGCGGGGCGAACACCGGGGAGCTGTTTTTT.

This clonotype was seen at least ten times. The chain employs TRBV6-5 and TRBJ2-6; D is perhaps TRBD1 (5 bases). The germline V gene encodes CDR1 MNHEY and CDR2 SVGAGI. V shed 4 bases and J shed 3 bases, with 10 bases lying between them. The CDR3 length is 15 residues. The CDR3: CASSSRQSGANVLTF. The CDR3 coding sequence is TGTGCCAGCAGTTCTCGACAGAGTGGGGCCAACGTCCTGACTTTC.

V usage is TRBV4-2 and J usage is TRBJ1-2; 8 bases align to TRBD1. Germline CDR1 and CDR2: LGHNA and YNFKEQ. V was pared by 0 bases and J by 2 bases, with 2 bases of the junction left unmatched. This CDR3 region has 15 residues. The CDR3 DNA reads as TGTGCCAGCAGCCAAGAGGACAGGGAGAACTATGGCTACACCTTC. Amino acid sequence: CASSQEDRENYGYTF.

This clonotype was seen a handful of times. The chain uses TRBV7-9 and TRBJ2-2, with 8 positions matching TRBD1. V dropped 3 bases and J dropped 3; count of bases not matched to a gene: 9. The length of the CDR3 is 17 residues. CDR1 is SEHNR, CDR2 FQNEAQ, per germline (reference sequence). CDR3 in DNA: TGTGCCAGCAGCTTCCCCGAGGACAGGGTCGACACCGGGGAGCTGTTTTTT. Its protein is CASSFPEDRVDTGELFF.

This clonotype has just a few counts. The rearrangement uses TRBV18 and TRBJ2-7; TRBD1 matches at 7 bases. Germline loops: CDR1 KGHSH, CDR2 LQKENI. This CDR3 is 16 amino acids long. V gave up 3 bases and J gave up 1 base; unmatched junction bases: 9. The CDR3 DNA follows: TGTGCCAGCTCACCTACCGCCGGGACAGCTTCCTACGAGCAGTACTTC. Translated: CASSPTAGTASYEQYF.

This sequence joins TRBV14 and TRBJ2-3; 10 bases map to TRBD2. J gave up 9 bases and V 3 bases, and 9 bases lay outside the gene matches. CDR3 length: 15 amino acids. Germline CDR1 SGHDN, CDR2 FVKESK. The CDR3 region is CASSHLTSGVATQYF. Here the CDR3 DNA reads TGTGCCAGCAGCCACCTAACTAGCGGGGTAGCCACGCAGTATTTT. Drawing the rest from reference TRBV14 and TRBJ2-3, the complete variable domain is EAGVTQFPSHSVIEKGQTVTLRCDPISGHDNLYWYRRVMGKEIKFLLHFVKESKQDESGMPNNRFLAERTGGTYSTLKVQPAELEDSGVYFCASSHLTSGVATQYFGPGTRLTVL.

This clonotype appeared a single time. Germline and junction disagree at one end, which may indicate a read error. Here the CDR3 reads CTSGPVEGGDSNQPQHF. The CDR3 nucleotides are TGTACCAGCGGCCCAGTGGAGGGTGGAGATAGCAATCAGCCCCAGCATTTT. J is TRBJ1-5 and V is TRBV6-6; D is ambiguous. Germline V gene data show CDR1 as MNHNY and CDR2 as SVGAGI (reference sequence). The CDR3 contains 17 residues.